This TCR beta chain was profiled in a study of Ad26.COV2.S vaccination and SARS-CoV-2 variants. The overall study: Intramuscular Ad26.COV2.S doses were given once or twice, 56 days apart.

The data were produced by immunoSEQ multiplex PCR, yet TCRdb's version contains in-frame clones alone and is incomplete. The table shows about 480,000 clones, with approximately 88% occurring only once. The sample's treatment: 19 received Ad26.COV2.S at low or high dose, single or two shots; several received placebo; per-sample allocation not given. Each sample was drawn 63 days after the first injection (of vaccine or placebo). Cohort 1b enrolled adults aged 18-55 years in Boston. CDR3 length equals 15 residues. V lost 4 bases, J lost 5 bases, and 17 bases lay in between. Germline CDR1 is LNHNV and CDR2 is YYDKDF (reference sequence).

Specimen: peripheral blood, collected in a trial of Ad26.COV2.S vaccine versus placebo. The receptor comes from a person between 18 and 65 years old who received the Ad26.COV2.S COVID-19 vaccine or a placebo. J is TRBJ2-5 and V is TRBV15; D perhaps matches TRBD1 (8 bases). The CDR3 here is CATSIRTGRVETQYF. As DNA, the CDR3 is TGTGCCACCAGCATCCGGACAGGGAGGGTGGAGACCCAGTACTTC.